These 27 T cell receptor beta chains came from one sample sequenced in a study of cytomegalovirus exposure and HLA in healthy donors. The study ran its PCR with 60 Vbeta and 13 Jbeta primers. Sequenced by immunoSEQ multiplex PCR; TCRdb stores in-frame clones only, minus some. Here the sample spans under 150,000 clones, about three fifths being singletons. Sequencing was performed on PBMCs. The receptors were sampled from a man between 35 and 55 years old in good health and CMV-seropositive.

There are a few counts of this clone. The identical CDR3 is also encoded by other nucleotide sequences in the sample. The rearrangement uses TRBV6-6 and TRBJ2-2; the D gene is possibly TRBD1 (6 bases). Germline V CDR1 and CDR2: MNHNY, SVGAGI (reference sequence). The CDR3 loop spans 16 amino acids. Trimming took off 2 bases at V and 2 bases at J, with 12 bases between the two ends. The DNA of the CDR3 is TGTGCCAGCAGTTACGCGCAGGGGACAAACACCGGGGAGCTGTTTTTT. Amino acids: CASSYAQGTNTGELFF.

The chain uses TRBV7-8 and TRBJ1-1; D gene unclear. The CDR3 runs 16 residues. V lost 2 bases and J lost 3, with 16 bases in between. CDR1 is SGHVS and CDR2 is FQNEAQ in the germline V gene. CDR3 in amino acids: CASSLKPMRADTEAFF. The DNA of the CDR3 is TGTGCCAGCAGCTTAAAGCCCATGAGGGCAGACACTGAAGCTTTCTTT.

V gene TRBV28 combines with J gene TRBJ1-5, with TRBD1 identical over 10 bases. Trimming at V came to 4 bases and at J to 7 bases, leaving 10 bases not matched to a gene. CDR3 length: 16 residues. CDR1 is MDHEN, CDR2 SYDVKM, per germline. CDR3 loop: CASSSPTGGAGQPQHF. CDR3 coding DNA: TGTGCCAGCAGTTCCCCGACAGGGGGCGCAGGACAGCCCCAGCATTTT.

The chain recombines TRBV6-1 with TRBJ2-7; tentatively, D is TRBD2 (6 bases). The CDR3 totals 16 residues. Trimming stripped 2 bases from V and 0 bases from J, with 14 bases between. Germline V gene sequence: CDR1 MNHNS, CDR2 SASEGT. The DNA for the CDR3 is TGTGCCAGCAGTGAAATTTGGGACTTGAGCTCCTACGAGCAGTACTTC. Protein product: CASSEIWDLSSYEQYF.

This chain links TRBV7-9 with TRBJ1-5; 7 nucleotides align to TRBD1. The CDR3 length is 13 residues. J gave up 5 bases and V 5 bases, and 3 bases lay outside the gene matches. Germline CDR1 SEHNR, CDR2 FQNEAQ (reference sequence). For the CDR3, the DNA is TGTGCCAGCAGCCCCCAGGGGGATCAGCCCCAGCATTTT. Its protein product is CASSPQGDQPQHF.

The rearrangement joins TRBV28 to TRBJ2-6, with 7 bases fitting TRBD2. The length of the CDR3 is 16 residues. Germline V gene lookup returns CDR1 MDHEN and CDR2 SYDVKM. J lost 0 bases, V lost 6 bases, and 5 bases had no gene match. The CDR3 spells CASRPGTTSGANVLTF. In DNA, the CDR3 is TGTGCCAGCAGGCCGGGGACTACCTCTGGGGCCAACGTCCTGACTTTC.

The chain links TRBV28 to TRBJ2-7; TRBD1 matches 9 bases. Germline V gives CDR1 MDHEN, CDR2 SYDVKM. The CDR3 loop spans 16 amino acids. Germline trimming cut 6 bases from V and 4 bases from J; bases unmatched to any gene: 13. The CDR3 DNA reads as TGTGCCAGCAGCATCTCCCCAGGGACAGGGCCTTACGAGCAGTACTTC. Translating it yields CASSISPGTGPYEQYF.

The rearrangement joins TRBV6-4 to TRBJ1-1, with 9 bases identical to TRBD1. With 6 bases clipped from V and 5 bases from J, the junction kept 4 bases outside the gene matches. This CDR3 contains 13 residues. Germline V CDR1 and CDR2: MRHNA, SNTAGT. CDR3 sequence: CASRRQGDTEAFF. In DNA, the CDR3 is TGTGCCAGCAGGAGACAGGGGGATACTGAAGCTTTCTTT.

This chain links TRBV7-2 with TRBJ1-2; TRBD1 aligns across 7 bases. Germline CDR1 SGHTA, CDR2 FQGNSA. The CDR3 covers 14 residues. V lost 0 bases to trimming and J lost 8 bases; unmatched junction nucleotides: 6. Here the CDR3 DNA reads TGTGCCAGCAGCTTAGCGCCACAGGGGCACGGCTACACCTTC. Translation gives CASSLAPQGHGYTF. The full variable domain, rest sourced from reference TRBV7-2 and TRBJ1-2, is GAGVSQSPSNKVTEKGKDVELRCDPISGHTALYWYRQSLGQGLEFLIYFQGNSAPDKSGLPSDRFSAERTGGSVSTLTIQRTQQEDSAVYLCASSLAPQGHGYTFGSGTRLTVV.

DNA for the CDR3: TGCGCCAGCAGCCTGGAAGACAGGCGGAACACCGGGGAGCTGTTTTTT. Translated, it gives CASSLEDRRNTGELFF. The rearrangement links TRBV5-1 to TRBJ2-2, with D perhaps matching TRBD1 (6 bases). Germline-derived CDR1 and CDR2 are SGHRS and YFSETQ. The CDR3 spans 16 residues. V was pared by 4 bases and J by 1 base, with 14 bases between.

This clone has only a few counts. The V call is TRBV5-4, the J call TRBJ2-5; possible D gene TRBD2, 5 bases. The ends were cut back, 4 bases at V and 4 bases at J, with 17 bases in the middle. The V gene's germline CDR1 is SGHNT and CDR2 YYREEE (reference sequence). This CDR3 has 15 amino acids. CDR3 sequence reads: CASSLALARSETQYF. The CDR3 coding sequence is TGTGCCAGCAGCCTGGCGCTAGCCCGATCAGAGACCCAGTACTTC.

V and J are TRBV28 and TRBJ2-1; no reliable D call. The CDR3 is made up of 14 amino acids. Trimming pared 3 bases from V and 9 bases from J, leaving 15 bases between. Germline loops: CDR1 MDHEN, CDR2 SYDVKM. CDR3 sequence: CASSLGQVRGEQFF. DNA of the CDR3: TGTGCCAGCAGTTTGGGTCAGGTTCGTGGTGAGCAGTTCTTC.

This clone was counted between two and nine times. The rearrangement uses TRBV28 and TRBJ2-5; D gene unclear. The V end lost 4 bases, the J end lost 3 bases, and 12 bases lay between the germline ends. This CDR3 has 14 amino acids. CDR1 and CDR2 (germline): MDHEN, SYDVKM. CDR3 loop: CASSSKEIEETQYF. The DNA of the CDR3 is TGTGCCAGCAGTTCAAAAGAGATAGAAGAGACCCAGTACTTC.

The gene calls are TRBV6-1 and TRBJ2-1; 11 positions agree with TRBD2. Trimming took 3 bases from V and 6 from J; bases not matched to a gene: 4. The CDR3 consists of 15 residues. CDR1 is MNHNS and CDR2 is SASEGT in the germline V gene. As DNA, the CDR3 is TGTGCCAGCAGTGACCTAGCGGGGGGCACCAATGAGCAGTTCTTC. Its protein is CASSDLAGGTNEQFF.

This clone has just a few counts. J is TRBJ2-1 and V is TRBV5-4, with 8 bases that match TRBD1. The CDR3 loop spans 15 amino acids. With V trimmed by 4 bases and J by 8 bases, 11 bases remained unmatched. Germline V gene sequence: CDR1 SGHNT, CDR2 YYREEE (reference sequence). In DNA form, the CDR3 reads TGTGCCAGCAGCCTGCAGACAGGGGTTGAAGATGAGCAGTTCTTC. The encoded protein is CASSLQTGVEDEQFF.

For this clone: Other DNA sequences in the sample encode the same CDR3. The chain is built from TRBV28 and TRBJ1-5, with a tentative D call TRBD1 (6 bases). Between the trimmed V and J ends, which lost 7 bases and 6 bases, there was a span of 16 bases. The germline V gene has CDR1 MDHEN and CDR2 SYDVKM. The CDR3 totals 14 residues. The CDR3 here is CASKTAGGVQPQHF. In nucleotides, the CDR3 is TGTGCCAGCAAGACGGCGGGGGGCGTTCAGCCCCAGCATTTT.

V is TRBV18 and J is TRBJ1-6; D is undetermined. This CDR3 has 15 residues. Deletions cut 0 bases from V and 8 bases from J, with 11 bases between. The germline V gene encodes CDR1 KGHSH and CDR2 LQKENI. DNA for the CDR3: TGTGCCAGCTCACCACCTTCGGGGAGGGATTCACCCCTCCACTTT. This codes for CASSPPSGRDSPLHF.

J is TRBJ2-7 and V is TRBV18, with TRBD2 matching over 9 bases. Per the germline V gene, CDR1 is KGHSH and CDR2 is LQKENI. Trimming took 6 bases from V and 3 from J; bases not matched to a gene: 6. This CDR3 comprises 14 residues. CDR3 in amino acids: CASSIIAGDYEQYF. The DNA for the CDR3 is TGTGCCAGCTCTATAATAGCGGGGGACTACGAGCAGTACTTC.

V usage is TRBV6-6 and J usage is TRBJ1-5, with 8 nucleotides matching TRBD1. Germline V CDR1 and CDR2: MNHNY, SVGAGI (reference sequence). The CDR3 has 15 residues. Unmatched junction bases numbered 6, after V lost 2 bases and J lost 6 bases. CDR3 residues: CASSYDTGGGQPQHF. In DNA, the CDR3 is TGTGCCAGCAGTTACGATACAGGGGGGGGTCAGCCCCAGCATTTT.

The J gene is TRBJ2-6, the V gene TRBV27, with 7 bases matching TRBD1. Germline assignment: CDR1 MNHEY and CDR2 SMNVEV (reference sequence). This CDR3 spans 17 amino acids. V shed 1 base and J 2 bases; nucleotides not matched to a gene: 5. Here the CDR3 reads CASSLFPTGAGANVLTF. DNA for the CDR3: TGTGCCAGCAGTTTATTTCCCACAGGGGCTGGGGCCAACGTCCTGACTTTC.

This clone was counted a few times. V and J are TRBV27 and TRBJ2-3; D is possibly TRBD2 (6 bases). The CDR3 totals 12 residues. V was pared by 5 bases and J by 6 bases, with 9 bases between. Germline assignment: CDR1 MNHEY and CDR2 SMNVEV (reference sequence). The CDR3, as DNA: TGTGCCAGCAGTGATCGGGGGGATACGCAGTATTTT. Translating gives CASSDRGDTQYF.

V gene TRBV16 combines with J gene TRBJ1-1; unclear D gene. The V gene's germline CDR1 is KGHSY and CDR2 FQNENV. The CDR3 runs 13 residues. Trimming pared 2 bases from V and 0 bases from J, leaving 4 bases between. The CDR3 sequence is CASSQNMNTEAFF. The CDR3 DNA reads as TGTGCCAGCAGCCAAAATATGAACACTGAAGCTTTCTTT.

This clone was seen a handful of times. The J gene is TRBJ1-1, the V gene TRBV18; D is undetermined. Germline V gene lookup returns CDR1 KGHSH and CDR2 LQKENI. The CDR3 is 16 residues long. V was shortened by 1 base and J by 5 bases, with 17 bases between the two germline ends. This CDR3 is CASSPLDTGFGTEAFF. Here the CDR3 DNA reads TGTGCCAGCTCACCACTAGACACCGGATTCGGTACTGAAGCTTTCTTT. The full variable domain, its missing parts supplied by reference TRBV18 and TRBJ1-1, is NAGVMQNPRHLVRRRGQEARLRCSPMKGHSHVYWYRQLPEEGLKFMVYLQKENIIDESGMPKERFSAEFPKEGPSILRIQQVVRGDSAAYFCASSPLDTGFGTEAFFGQGTRLTVV.

The CDR3: CASSYSNPGLGETQYF. In DNA form, the CDR3 reads TGTGCCAGCAGTTACTCGAATCCAGGGTTGGGTGAGACCCAGTACTTC. The V and J genes are TRBV6-5 and TRBJ2-5, with TRBD1 as a possible D gene (5 bases). Trimming pared 0 bases from V and 5 bases from J, leaving 16 bases between. The CDR3 totals 16 residues. CDR1 and CDR2 from the germline V gene are MNHEY and SVGAGI.

This chain uses TRBV6-5 with TRBJ1-1; D call uncertain. CDR3 length equals 13 residues. The V gene's germline CDR1 is MNHEY and CDR2 SVGAGI. The ends were cut back, 8 bases at V and 6 bases at J, with 16 bases in the middle. CDR3 loop: CASGPTGYAEAFF. CDR3 bases: TGTGCCAGCGGCCCGACGGGGTACGCTGAAGCTTTCTTT.

This chain joins TRBV5-8 and TRBJ2-1; D unclear. CDR3 length equals 16 residues. With 4 bases removed from V and 0 bases from J, the gap between germline ends came to 14 bases. Germline V lookup: CDR1 SGHTS, CDR2 YDEGEE. In DNA form, the CDR3 reads TGTGCCAGCAGCCACTATGACCCTAGCTCCTACAATGAGCAGTTCTTC. Translated, it gives CASSHYDPSSYNEQFF.

The chain carries TRBV5-1 and TRBJ2-3, with a tentative D call TRBD2 (5 bases). With 0 bases removed from V and 0 bases from J, the gap between germline ends came to 5 bases. The CDR3 runs to 14 residues. Germline assignment: CDR1 SGHRS and CDR2 YFSETQ. The CDR3, as DNA: TGCGCCAGCAGCTTGGGAGGGAGCACAGATACGCAGTATTTT. Residues: CASSLGGSTDTQYF.